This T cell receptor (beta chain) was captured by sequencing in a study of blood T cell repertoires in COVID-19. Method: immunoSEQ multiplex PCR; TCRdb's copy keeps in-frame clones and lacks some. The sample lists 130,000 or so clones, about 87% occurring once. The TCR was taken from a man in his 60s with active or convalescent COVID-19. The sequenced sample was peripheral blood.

In DNA form, the CDR3 reads TGTGCCATCAGTGACCGGGACGGGAGGAGCGGGGAGCTGTTTTTT. This codes for CAISDRDGRSGELFF. This chain joins TRBV10-3 and TRBJ2-2; TRBD2 agrees at 7 bases. The CDR3 totals 15 residues. Germline V gene sequence: CDR1 ENHRY, CDR2 SYGVKD. V shed 3 bases, J shed 7 bases, and the junction held 8 bases outside the gene matches.